The clone carrying this T cell receptor (beta chain) was counted a few times. Antigen unknown. The data originate from a study of T cell repertoires in cytomegalovirus infection. CDR1 and CDR2 from the germline V gene are SEHNR and FQNEAQ (reference sequence). This CDR3 region has 13 residues. Trimming pared 3 bases from V and 0 bases from J, leaving 6 bases between. TCRdb independently ran MiXCR on the reads; one entry per CDR3 protein. The data contain about 900,000 distinct CDR3 sequences, 31% of them singletons. The chain carries TRBV7-9 and TRBJ2-7; the D is unclear. The source is a human donor in good health (CMV status not recorded). Some clones in this sample may be carry-over from other donors' samples. This material consisted of cultured CD8+ T cells from PBMCs, taken from culture after CMV antigen stimulation. The CDR3 loop reads CASSFSSSYEQYF. The CDR3 nucleotides are TGTGCCAGCAGCTTTTCGAGCTCCTACGAGCAGTACTTC.